One and the same sample provided the 9 T cell receptor beta chains below, sequenced in a study of graft-versus-host responses after intestinal transplantation. The repertoire was sequenced with immunoSEQ multiplex PCR; TCRdb's copy has only in-frame clones and lacks some. The sample shows about 93,000 clones, approximately 92% of them seen only once. Their recognized antigens are unknown. The sample in question was unstimulated CD8+ T cells sorted from spleen or lymph node cells, obtained before intestinal transplant. These TCRs come from a human donor who received an intestinal transplant.

There are a few counts of this clone. The DNA for the CDR3 is TGTGCCAGTAGTAACAGGGGGCTCAATCAGCCCCAGCATTTT. Translated: CASSNRGLNQPQHF. This chain joins TRBV19 and TRBJ1-5; 9 nucleotides line up with TRBD1. The CDR3 is 14 residues long. Losses at the gene ends were 4 bases for V and 3 bases for J; bases not matched to a gene: 1. Germline V gene sequence: CDR1 LNHDA, CDR2 SQIVND (reference sequence).

This chain links TRBV20-1 with TRBJ1-2, with TRBD1 identical over 8 bases. Germline CDR1 reads DFQATT; CDR2 reads SNEGSKA (reference sequence). This CDR3 region has 11 residues. J was trimmed by 6 bases and V by 3 bases; bases with no gene match: 0. The CDR3 DNA reads TGCAGTGCTAGGGGACAGGATGGCTACACCTTC. It codes for CSARGQDGYTF.

The chain carries TRBV28 and TRBJ2-1, with no clear D. From germline, CDR1 is MDHEN and CDR2 SYDVKM. The V gene lost 3 bases and the J gene lost 0 bases, with 6 bases spanning the gap. The CDR3 runs 14 residues. CDR3 nucleotide sequence: TGTGCCAGCAGTTTGGGCAGCTCCTACAATGAGCAGTTCTTC. This sequence encodes CASSLGSSYNEQFF.

Of note for this clone: Other DNA sequences in the sample encode the same CDR3. The chain couples TRBV27 to TRBJ2-3; a possible D gene is TRBD2 (5 bases). The length of the CDR3 is 14 residues. V lost 2 bases, J lost 0 bases, and 6 bases lay in between. Looked up from germline, CDR1 is MNHEY and CDR2 is SMNVEV (reference sequence). The CDR3 DNA reads as TGTGCCAGCAGTTTAACGGGGAGCACAGATACGCAGTATTTT. Its translation is CASSLTGSTDTQYF.

The chain couples TRBV6-1 to TRBJ2-7, with TRBD2 as a possible D gene (5 bases). The CDR3 consists of 18 residues. CDR1 is MNHNS, CDR2 SASEGT, per germline. V gave up 2 bases and J gave up 0 bases, with 20 bases separating them. Here the CDR3 DNA reads TGTGCCAGCAGTGAATATGTCCGAGGGAGCTCCAGCTCCTACGAGCAGTACTTC. It translates to CASSEYVRGSSSSYEQYF.

This clone appeared a single time. V is TRBV6-4 and J is TRBJ2-1, with TRBD2 matching 8 bases. This CDR3 is built from 16 residues. Losses at the gene ends were 3 bases for V and 7 bases for J; bases not matched to a gene: 11. Germline-derived CDR1 and CDR2 are MRHNA and SNTAGT. The DNA of the CDR3 is TGTGCCAGCAGTGAAGGGTCGGGAGGGCCCCCGAATGAGCAGTTCTTC. It yields the protein CASSEGSGGPPNEQFF.

The J gene is TRBJ1-2, the V gene TRBV4-1; 7 positions match TRBD1. This CDR3 has 15 amino acids. Germline CDR1 is MGHRA and CDR2 is YSYEKL. Trimming took 0 bases from V and 6 from J; bases not matched to a gene: 7. CDR3: CASSQDRQGGDGYTF. The DNA for the CDR3 is TGCGCCAGCAGCCAAGATCGACAGGGCGGTGATGGCTACACCTTC.

CDR3 residues: CASSPDQSGGTGGELFF. Written as DNA, the CDR3 is TGCGCCAGCAGCCCAGACCAGAGCGGGGGGACGGGCGGGGAGCTGTTTTTT. The gene calls are TRBV4-3 and TRBJ2-2; TRBD2 matches 9 bases. CDR1 and CDR2 from the germline V gene are LGHNA and YSLEER. CDR3 size: 17 residues. Trimming at V came to 4 bases and at J to 7 bases, leaving 13 bases not matched to a gene.

This chain links TRBV29-1 with TRBJ2-5; TRBD2 is a possible D gene (6 bases). This CDR3 spans 11 amino acids. CDR1 and CDR2 from the germline V gene are SQVTM and ANQGSEA. The V and J ends lost 7 bases and 5 bases respectively, with 11 bases between them. CDR3 DNA: TGCAGCGGACTAGTAGGGGAGACCCAGTACTTC. Residues: CSGLVGETQYF.